The rows below give T cell receptor beta chains drawn from one sample of a study of T cell responses to AZD1222 COVID-19 vaccine. This table comes from immunoSEQ multiplex PCR, and its TCRdb copy is limited to in-frame clones, with some not included. The sample holds 100,000 or so clones; 89% are singletons and the top ten take roughly two fifths. Source: peripheral blood, taken 28 days after the second AZD1222 dose. Receptor source: an adult who received the AZD1222 COVID-19 vaccine. CDR3s include the opening cysteine and the closing phenylalanine or tryptophan. D genes are given only for firm matches. Only part of the rows carry a size: once, few, many, or a class if the clone is expanded.

cdr3_nt: TGTGCCAGCAAAGACCGGGACAGCCGATCCTACGAGCAGTACTTC
cdr3_aa: CASKDRDSRSYEQYF
j_call: TRBJ2-7
v_call: TRBV27
clone_size: NA
d_call: TRBD1

cdr3_nt: TGTGCCAGCAGCTTAGCAGTAGCCTCCTACGAGCAGTACTTC
cdr3_aa: CASSLAVASYEQYF
j_call: TRBJ2-7
v_call: TRBV7-9
clone_size: NA
d_call: NA

cdr3_nt: TGTGCCAGCTCACCAAGGTACAGGGAAGGTGAAAAACTGTTTTTT
cdr3_aa: CASSPRYREGEKLFF
j_call: TRBJ1-4
v_call: TRBV18
clone_size: NA
d_call: NA

cdr3_nt: TGTGCCAGCAGCCCCTATAACAGGGGGCGGGAGGCTTTCTTT
cdr3_aa: CASSPYNRGREAFF
j_call: TRBJ1-1
v_call: TRBV7-9
clone_size: NA
d_call: TRBD1

cdr3_nt: TGTGCCAGCAGTGAACACAGTTTAAATGAGCAGTTCTTC
cdr3_aa: CASSEHSLNEQFF
j_call: TRBJ2-1
v_call: TRBV6-1
clone_size: NA
d_call: NA

cdr3_nt: TGTGCCAGCAGTTTAGCGCTGGGCGGTGAGCAGTTCTTC
cdr3_aa: CASSLALGGEQFF
j_call: TRBJ2-1
v_call: TRBV12-3/TRBV12-4
clone_size: few
d_call: NA

cdr3_nt: TGTGCCAGCAGCTCCACCTACGAGCAGTACTTC
cdr3_aa: CASSSTYEQYF
j_call: TRBJ2-7
v_call: TRBV11-2
clone_size: NA
d_call: NA

cdr3_nt: TGTGCCAGCAGCTTAACCGACTTATACTACGAGCAGTACTTC
cdr3_aa: CASSLTDLYYEQYF
j_call: TRBJ2-7
v_call: TRBV7-8
clone_size: NA
d_call: NA

cdr3_nt: TGTGCCAGCTCACCCCCGATGGCTGGCTACACCTTC
cdr3_aa: CASSPPMAGYTF
j_call: TRBJ1-2
v_call: TRBV18
clone_size: NA
d_call: NA

cdr3_nt: TGCGCCAGCAGCTTGGATTGGGGAGCCGAGCAGTACTTC
cdr3_aa: CASSLDWGAEQYF
j_call: TRBJ2-7
v_call: TRBV5-1
clone_size: once
d_call: NA

cdr3_nt: TGTGCCAGCAGCGTTAGCGGGAGGAATACCGGGGAGCTGTTTTTT
cdr3_aa: CASSVSGRNTGELFF
j_call: TRBJ2-2
v_call: TRBV9
clone_size: NA
d_call: TRBD2

cdr3_nt: TGTGCCATCAGTGGAGGAGGACGGGTCGGCTACACCTTC
cdr3_aa: CAISGGGRVGYTF
j_call: TRBJ1-2
v_call: TRBV10-3
clone_size: NA
d_call: NA

cdr3_nt: TGTGCCATCAGCAGCGGGAGGGCCGGGGATACGCAGTATTTT
cdr3_aa: CAISSGRAGDTQYF
j_call: TRBJ2-3
v_call: TRBV10-3
clone_size: NA
d_call: TRBD2

cdr3_nt: TGTGCCAGCAGCGTAGTCAGGACAGGGGGTTTTAGCAATCAGCCCCAGCATTTT
cdr3_aa: CASSVVRTGGFSNQPQHF
j_call: TRBJ1-5
v_call: TRBV9
clone_size: NA
d_call: TRBD1

cdr3_nt: TGCGCCAGCAGCTTTACTAGCGGAAGCACCGGGGAGCTGTTTTTT
cdr3_aa: CASSFTSGSTGELFF
j_call: TRBJ2-2
v_call: TRBV5-1
clone_size: NA
d_call: TRBD2

cdr3_nt: TGTGCCAGCAGCCTGGGCGGGACAACCGGACGGTATGGCTACACCTTC
cdr3_aa: CASSLGGTTGRYGYTF
j_call: TRBJ1-2
v_call: TRBV28
clone_size: NA
d_call: NA

cdr3_nt: TGTGCCAGCAGGCTAAGGACTACGACGAACACCGGGGAGCTGTTTTTT
cdr3_aa: CASRLRTTTNTGELFF
j_call: TRBJ2-2
v_call: TRBV7-2
clone_size: NA
d_call: NA